Listed below are T cell receptor beta chains from one sample, sequenced in a study of persistence of HIV-infected CD4 T cells. Their antigen targets remain unknown. Sequencing was performed with immunoSEQ multiplex PCR; in TCRdb, only in-frame clones are kept and a portion is missing. This table has 40,000 to 60,000 clones, approximately 90% appearing once. The sample in question was CD4+ T cells sorted from PBMCs after approximately 20-hour stimulation, obtained from a patient who received antiretroviral therapy. These receptors originate from an adult woman with HIV who was CMV-seropositive. Both conserved end residues are part of each CDR3. The order of the fields is D gene, J gene, clone size, V gene, CDR3 protein, CDR3 DNA. D genes are given only for firm matches. For some rows the clone size is stated as once, few or many, or as a class when expanded; others skip it.

d_call: NA
j_call: TRBJ1-5
clone_size: once
v_call: TRBV18
cdr3_aa: CASSAGGRNQPQHF
cdr3_nt: TGTGCCAGCTCTGCGGGGGGACGCAATCAGCCCCAGCATTTT

d_call: NA
j_call: TRBJ1-1
clone_size: once
v_call: TRBV11-3
cdr3_aa: CASSGGRGTEAFF
cdr3_nt: TGTGCCAGCAGCGGAGGTCGCGGCACTGAAGCTTTCTTT

d_call: TRBD1
j_call: TRBJ1-2
clone_size: NA
v_call: TRBV19
cdr3_aa: CASSITHTGAYGYTF
cdr3_nt: TGTGCCAGTAGTATAACCCATACAGGGGCCTATGGCTACACCTTC

d_call: NA
j_call: TRBJ1-6
clone_size: NA
v_call: TRBV7-2
cdr3_aa: CASSAGTGTGNSPLHF
cdr3_nt: TGTGCCAGCAGCGCGGGGACCGGGACGGGGAATTCACCCCTCCACTTT

d_call: NA
j_call: TRBJ2-7
clone_size: NA
v_call: TRBV27
cdr3_aa: CASSLGSGDHYEQYF
cdr3_nt: TGTGCCAGCAGTTTAGGTTCCGGGGACCACTACGAGCAGTACTTC

d_call: NA
j_call: TRBJ2-3
clone_size: NA
v_call: TRBV15
cdr3_aa: CATSRDYQRGVRTDTQYF
cdr3_nt: TGTGCCACCAGCAGAGATTATCAAAGGGGAGTGCGCACAGATACGCAGTATTTT

d_call: TRBD2
j_call: TRBJ2-3
clone_size: NA
v_call: TRBV6-5
cdr3_aa: CASSMTSGADTQYF
cdr3_nt: TGTGCCAGCAGCATGACTAGCGGGGCAGATACGCAGTATTTT

d_call: TRBD1
j_call: TRBJ2-7
clone_size: once
v_call: TRBV2
cdr3_aa: CASSGDRGAYEQYF
cdr3_nt: TGTGCCAGCAGCGGGGACAGGGGGGCCTACGAGCAGTACTTC

d_call: NA
j_call: TRBJ1-4
clone_size: NA
v_call: TRBV19
cdr3_aa: CASSMGGASWKEKLFF
cdr3_nt: TGTGCCAGTAGTATGGGTGGCGCCTCCTGGAAGGAAAAACTGTTTTTT

d_call: TRBD1
j_call: TRBJ1-5
clone_size: NA
v_call: TRBV7-2
cdr3_aa: CASSPDYRGRSNQPQHF
cdr3_nt: TGTGCCAGCAGCCCAGACTACAGGGGGCGTAGCAATCAGCCCCAGCATTTT

d_call: NA
j_call: TRBJ1-2
clone_size: NA
v_call: TRBV18
cdr3_aa: CASSPGASNYGYTF
cdr3_nt: TGTGCCAGCTCACCAGGAGCTTCTAACTATGGCTACACCTTC

d_call: TRBD2
j_call: TRBJ2-7
clone_size: NA
v_call: TRBV6-5
cdr3_aa: CASSKGSGDSYEQYF
cdr3_nt: TGTGCCAGCAGTAAGGGTAGCGGGGACTCCTACGAGCAGTACTTC

d_call: TRBD1
j_call: TRBJ2-1
clone_size: NA
v_call: TRBV29-1
cdr3_aa: CSAALGQGASGNEQFF
cdr3_nt: TGCAGCGCCGCCCTTGGCCAGGGGGCATCTGGCAATGAGCAGTTCTTC

d_call: TRBD1
j_call: TRBJ1-1
clone_size: NA
v_call: TRBV7-2
cdr3_aa: CASSETGGTEAFF
cdr3_nt: TGTGCCAGCAGCGAAACAGGGGGAACTGAAGCTTTCTTT

d_call: NA
j_call: TRBJ2-2
clone_size: NA
v_call: TRBV21-1
cdr3_aa: CASSKGSWGLNTGELFF
cdr3_nt: TGTGCCAGCAGCAAAGGAAGTTGGGGACTCAACACCGGGGAGCTGTTTTTT

d_call: NA
j_call: TRBJ2-1
clone_size: NA
v_call: TRBV2
cdr3_aa: CASSGLRSGQNNEQFF
cdr3_nt: TGTGCCAGCAGTGGCCTCAGGAGCGGGCAAAACAATGAGCAGTTCTTC

d_call: NA
j_call: TRBJ2-3
clone_size: once
v_call: TRBV9
cdr3_aa: CASSVVGVGGGTDTQYF
cdr3_nt: TGTGCCAGCAGCGTAGTTGGGGTCGGAGGGGGCACAGATACGCAGTATTTT

d_call: NA
j_call: TRBJ1-2
clone_size: NA
v_call: TRBV30
cdr3_aa: CAWSHKGEPINSF
cdr3_nt: TGTGCCTGGAGCCACAAGGGGGAGCCCATAAATTCCTTC

d_call: NA
j_call: TRBJ1-2
clone_size: few
v_call: TRBV2
cdr3_aa: CASSELGGPYGYTF
cdr3_nt: TGTGCCAGCAGTGAATTGGGGGGGCCCTATGGCTACACCTTC

d_call: NA
j_call: TRBJ1-6
clone_size: NA
v_call: TRBV5-6
cdr3_aa: CASSFPQGGSPLHF
cdr3_nt: TGTGCCAGCAGCTTTCCCCAGGGTGGATCACCCCTCCACTTT

d_call: NA
j_call: TRBJ2-7
clone_size: once
v_call: TRBV2
cdr3_aa: CASMMGEYEQYF
cdr3_nt: TGTGCCAGCATGATGGGAGAATACGAGCAGTACTTC

d_call: NA
j_call: TRBJ1-5
clone_size: NA
v_call: TRBV7-2
cdr3_aa: CASTRGLSNQPQHF
cdr3_nt: TGTGCCAGCACCCGTGGGCTTAGCAATCAGCCCCAGCATTTT

d_call: TRBD2
j_call: TRBJ2-3
clone_size: NA
v_call: TRBV7-3
cdr3_aa: CASSLRSGRAGDTQYF
cdr3_nt: TGTGCCAGCAGCTTACGCAGCGGGAGGGCCGGAGATACGCAGTATTTT

d_call: NA
j_call: TRBJ2-7
clone_size: medium-sized
v_call: TRBV19
cdr3_aa: CASSIGTGSYEQYF
cdr3_nt: TGTGCCAGTAGTATAGGAACGGGCTCCTACGAGCAGTACTTC

d_call: NA
j_call: TRBJ1-1
clone_size: NA
v_call: TRBV28
cdr3_aa: CASSGVNTEAFF
cdr3_nt: TGTGCCAGCTCCGGGGTGAACACTGAAGCTTTCTTT

d_call: TRBD2
j_call: TRBJ2-3
clone_size: NA
v_call: TRBV10-1
cdr3_aa: CASSTSGGTDTQYF
cdr3_nt: TGCGCCAGCAGCACTAGCGGGGGAACAGATACGCAGTATTTT

d_call: NA
j_call: TRBJ1-2
clone_size: NA
v_call: TRBV28
cdr3_aa: CASKLEGYTF
cdr3_nt: TGTGCCAGCAAGCTAGAGGGCTACACCTTC

d_call: NA
j_call: TRBJ2-3
clone_size: NA
v_call: TRBV28
cdr3_aa: CASSLHRESTDTQYF
cdr3_nt: TGTGCCAGCAGTCTACACAGGGAGAGCACAGATACGCAGTATTTT

d_call: TRBD2
j_call: TRBJ2-1
clone_size: NA
v_call: TRBV6-6
cdr3_aa: CASTQRGSYNEQFF
cdr3_nt: TGTGCCAGCACTCAGCGGGGGTCCTACAATGAGCAGTTCTTC

d_call: NA
j_call: TRBJ1-1
clone_size: NA
v_call: TRBV29-1
cdr3_aa: CSVVGLTMNTEAFF
cdr3_nt: TGCAGCGTTGTAGGGCTCACAATGAACACTGAAGCTTTCTTT

d_call: NA
j_call: TRBJ2-7
clone_size: NA
v_call: TRBV5-1
cdr3_aa: CASSLGGSVGSYEQYF
cdr3_nt: TGCGCCAGCAGCTTGGGGGGATCGGTGGGCTCCTACGAGCAGTACTTC

d_call: NA
j_call: TRBJ1-1
clone_size: NA
v_call: TRBV5-6
cdr3_aa: CASSSPGEMNTEAFF
cdr3_nt: TGTGCCAGCAGCTCCCCCGGGGAAATGAACACTGAAGCTTTCTTT

d_call: TRBD1
j_call: TRBJ2-7
clone_size: NA
v_call: TRBV18
cdr3_aa: CASSLGTGYEQYF
cdr3_nt: TGTGCCAGCTCACTAGGGACAGGTTACGAGCAGTACTTC

d_call: TRBD1
j_call: TRBJ2-1
clone_size: few
v_call: TRBV7-2
cdr3_aa: CASSLTGTGAYNEQFF
cdr3_nt: TGTGCCAGCAGCTTAACCGGGACAGGGGCTTACAATGAGCAGTTCTTC

d_call: NA
j_call: TRBJ2-2
clone_size: NA
v_call: TRBV11-3
cdr3_aa: CASSLNQASGELFF
cdr3_nt: TGTGCCAGCAGCTTAAACCAGGCGTCCGGGGAGCTGTTTTTT

d_call: TRBD1
j_call: TRBJ1-5
clone_size: NA
v_call: TRBV24-1
cdr3_aa: CATSDSGQGIPQHF
cdr3_nt: TGTGCCACCAGTGATAGCGGACAGGGGATCCCCCAGCATTTT

d_call: TRBD1
j_call: TRBJ1-5
clone_size: NA
v_call: TRBV5-1
cdr3_aa: CASSPVPGQAYQPQHF
cdr3_nt: TGCGCCAGCAGCCCCGTACCGGGACAGGCCTATCAGCCCCAGCATTTT

d_call: TRBD2
j_call: TRBJ2-3
clone_size: NA
v_call: TRBV28
cdr3_aa: CASSSPGGGTDTQYF
cdr3_nt: TGTGCCAGCAGTTCCCCGGGAGGAGGCACAGATACGCAGTATTTT

d_call: NA
j_call: TRBJ1-5
clone_size: NA
v_call: TRBV28
cdr3_aa: CASRGGSVSNQPQHF
cdr3_nt: TGTGCCAGCAGGGGGGGGTCGGTGAGCAATCAGCCCCAGCATTTT

d_call: NA
j_call: TRBJ2-6
clone_size: NA
v_call: TRBV2
cdr3_aa: CASSEPRGTSGVSGANVLTF
cdr3_nt: TGTGCCAGCAGCGAACCGAGGGGCACATCAGGGGTTTCTGGGGCCAACGTCCTGACTTTC

d_call: NA
j_call: TRBJ1-3
clone_size: NA
v_call: TRBV29-1
cdr3_aa: CSVSHLRGGNTIYF
cdr3_nt: TGCAGCGTGTCCCATCTGAGGGGAGGAAACACCATATATTTT

d_call: TRBD2
j_call: TRBJ2-4
clone_size: NA
v_call: TRBV11-3
cdr3_aa: CASSLAREGIQYF
cdr3_nt: TGTGCCAGCAGCTTAGCCAGGGAGGGCATTCAGTACTTC